This entry concerns a single T cell receptor (beta chain). What it binds is not known. The read is 3 residues too short to cover the CDR3 end, so that end is filled in from the germline J gene. The data belong to a study of T cells in women clearing cervical HPV infection. On the study more broadly: Only a few women had HLA typing results available.

Study-wide results and caveats: A classifier using richness and V gene abundances reached an AUC of about 0.83.

This table comes from immunoSEQ multiplex PCR, and its TCRdb copy is limited to in-frame clones, with some not included. The sample includes 20,000 to 30,000 clones. The CDR3 totals 14 residues. Deletions cut 7 bases from V and 5 bases from J, with 14 bases between. Germline CDR1 LNHDA, CDR2 SQIVND (reference sequence). The source is a woman aged 18 to 75 with a cervical HPV16 infection that either progressed to CIN3+ or cleared (not recorded which). The chain has TRBV19 and TRBJ2-2, with D unclear. Specimen: blood buffy coat. The CDR3 DNA, read in part, is TGTGCCAGTACTAGGCCCCCGGGTACCGGGGAG. This gives the protein CASTRPPGTGE. From start to end, the CDR3 is CASTRPPGTGELFF.